This TCR beta chain was retrieved from a study of T-cell reconstitution after alpha-beta-depleted transplantation in children. TCRbeta library construction was performed incorporating unique molecular identifiers. MiXCR, run by TCRdb on the PCR reads, gives a single entry per CDR3 protein. The sample lists 200,000 to 250,000 distinct CDR3 sequences; roughly 9% were seen once. Germline V CDR1 and CDR2: MGHRA, YSYEKL. The CDR3 covers 15 residues. The V and J ends lost 7 bases and 8 bases, in that order; junction bases with no gene match: 11. The table lists this clonotype with many counts. The receptor comes from a human donor who donated a stem cell graft to a child with acute lymphoblastic leukemia. The chain employs TRBV4-1 and TRBJ2-1, with 10 bases matching TRBD1. Material: PBMCs from the stem cell graft donor, obtained from the stem cell graft. CDR3 DNA: TGCGCCAGCACACCTAGGGACAGGGGTACCCATGAGCAGTTCTTC. Residues: CASTPRDRGTHEQFF.